This T cell receptor (beta chain) stems from a study of shared clonotypes between healthy human individuals. Study observations and caveats: Only blood was sampled; tissue repertoires likely differ. Generation of non-shared clonotypes was less probable than generation of clonotypes shared by all four donors.

This CDR3 is 13 amino acids long. V was clipped by 5 bases and J by 4 bases, with 14 bases between them. Germline values: CDR1 SQVTM, CDR2 ANQGSEA. Worth noting for this clone: Its specificity is unknown.

Per the original methods: ImmunoSEQ gave junction-only sequences without quality scores, so filtering differed. Using immunoSEQ multiplex PCR, the repertoire was profiled, and TCRdb retains in-frame clones only, with some absent. The V and J calls and clone size come from that table; D and trimming were worked out from the DNA. The sample includes 2,100,000 or so clones, approximately 96% of them seen just once. The chain couples TRBV29-1 to TRBJ1-2; D is perhaps TRBD1 (6 bases). Sample: naive CD4+ T cells sorted from blood. Specified subset: CD45RA+ positively selected. The receptor was isolated from a man aged 18 to 29 in good health. The CDR3 loop reads CSVRETGTYGYTF. CDR3 DNA sequence: TGCAGCGTTAGGGAGACAGGAACCTATGGCTACACCTTC.